This T cell receptor beta chain was captured by sequencing in a study of stem cell transplantation in POMP-related autoinflammatory disease. Whole-study findings and limits: A trend toward lower repertoire diversity and greater clonality appeared in every analyzed T-cell subset of PRAID patients.

Germline CDR1 reads MDHEN; CDR2 reads SYDVKM. This CDR3 has 14 amino acids. With 5 bases removed from V and 7 bases from J, the gap between germline ends came to 14 bases. The repertoire was sequenced with immunoSEQ multiplex PCR; TCRdb's copy has only in-frame clones and lacks some. In the table there are tens of thousands of clones, approximately 90% of which are singletons. As for this clone: Antigen unknown.

The chain carries TRBV28 and TRBJ1-4; perhaps TRBD1 as D (5 bases). Sequenced here: CD4+ T cells from PBMCs, sampled after stem cell transplantation. The source is a human patient with POMP-related autoinflammation and immune dysregulation (PRAID). Certain T cells may be donor cells from the graft. Here the CDR3 reads CASSLSGPIEKLFF. The DNA of the CDR3 is TGTGCCAGCAGTCTGTCGGGACCGATTGAAAAACTGTTTTTT.